What follows is one T cell receptor beta chain and its context. Its antigen is currently unknown. The record originates from a study of cytomegalovirus exposure and HLA in healthy donors. Regarding the study as a whole: A few CMV-associated chains were confirmed in vitro to be specific for CMV antigens.

The CDR3 spans 13 residues. CDR1 is MNHEY and CDR2 is SMNVEV in the germline V gene (reference sequence). Trimming removed 5 bases from V and 4 bases from J, with 12 bases in between. The data were produced by immunoSEQ multiplex PCR, yet TCRdb's version contains in-frame clones alone and is incomplete. This sample has about 330,000 clones, with 80% to 90% found just once. The sequencing input was PBMCs. The chain combines TRBV27 with TRBJ2-7; D perhaps matches TRBD1 (5 bases). The TCR originated in a woman aged 18-35 years in good health and CMV-seronegative. The CDR3 loop is CASSAGSAYEQYF. CDR3 DNA sequence: TGTGCCAGCAGTGCAGGGTCCGCTTACGAGCAGTACTTC.